Below, 30 T cell receptor beta chains from the same sample are listed, as sequenced in a study of cytomegalovirus exposure and HLA in healthy donors. The primer mix had 60 Vbeta and 13 Jbeta primers. Only in-frame clones appear in the TCRdb table, and some are missing; sequencing was by immunoSEQ multiplex PCR. The data hold 90,000 to 110,000 clones, with over 70% observed a single time. Sequencing was performed on PBMCs. The origin of the receptors is a man younger than 40 in good health and CMV-seronegative.

This clone was observed a handful of times. The rearrangement links TRBV5-1 to TRBJ2-2, with 10 bases matching TRBD2. The V segment lost 0 bases and the J segment 1 base; nucleotides outside the gene matches: 0. Germline CDR1 and CDR2: SGHRS and YFSETQ. This CDR3 comprises 16 residues. CDR3 residues: CASSLGLAGNTGELFF. CDR3 nucleotides: TGCGCCAGCAGCTTGGGACTAGCGGGGAACACCGGGGAGCTGTTTTTT.

The chain uses TRBV28 and TRBJ1-3; D is perhaps TRBD1 (5 bases). Trimming took 4 bases from V and 0 from J, leaving 10 bases between them. The CDR3 has 15 residues. The germline V gene encodes CDR1 MDHEN and CDR2 SYDVKM. The CDR3 coding sequence is TGTGCCAGCAGTTCAGGGCCCTCCTCTGGAAACACCATATATTTT. It specifies CASSSGPSSGNTIYF.

The chain uses TRBV20-1 and TRBJ1-2; tentatively, D is TRBD1 (5 bases). The CDR3 runs 10 residues. Germline V gene data show CDR1 as DFQATT and CDR2 as SNEGSKA (reference sequence). The V and J ends lost 3 bases and 9 bases respectively, with 8 bases between them. CDR3 coding DNA: TGCAGTGCTAGGGCAGGGAGCTACACCTTC. It yields the protein CSARAGSYTF.

The chain combines TRBV6-1 with TRBJ2-5; TRBD2 matches at 12 bases. The tail of the sequence fits TRBJ2-7 better, so the J call may be wrong. CDR3 length: 15 amino acids. Germline loops: CDR1 MNHNS, CDR2 SASEGT. CDR3 in DNA: TGTGCCAGCAGTGAACAAGCTAGCGGGAGGGACGAGCAGTACTTC. It is translated as CASSEQASGRDEQYF.

The V and J genes are TRBV6-1 and TRBJ2-3; D could derive from TRBD1 or TRBD2 (6 bases each). V gave up 6 bases and J gave up 4 bases, with 14 bases separating them. CDR3 length: 14 amino acids. CDR1 MNHNS and CDR2 SASEGT come from the germline V gene. The CDR3 nucleotides read TGTGCCAGCAGCGAACAGGGACTTTCAGATACGCAGTATTTT. Encoded protein: CASSEQGLSDTQYF.

The V gene is TRBV4-3, the J gene TRBJ1-6, with 7 positions matching TRBD1. The germline gives CDR1 LGHNA, CDR2 YSLEER. This CDR3 contains 16 residues. The ends lost 4 bases at V and 7 bases at J; junction bases unmatched: 10. The CDR3 sequence is CASSPSSGTDNSPLHF. The CDR3 nucleotides are TGCGCCAGCAGCCCTAGCTCCGGGACAGACAATTCACCCCTCCACTTT.

The chain recombines TRBV4-1 with TRBJ1-2; 7 bases fit TRBD1. This CDR3 contains 15 residues. V dropped 4 bases and J dropped 7; count of bases not matched to a gene: 12. CDR1 is MGHRA, CDR2 YSYEKL, per germline. The CDR3 nucleotides read TGCGCCAGCAGCCTTTCCCCGGGACAGCCGCTTGGCTACACCTTC. Translated, it gives CASSLSPGQPLGYTF.

The chain joins TRBV21-1 to TRBJ2-1; the D segment call TRBD1 is taken from the table without a DNA check. TRBV21-1 has pseudogene status. This CDR3 spans 17 amino acids. The CDR3 sequence: CASSLRRHRPGDNEQFF. CDR3 sequence (DNA): TGTGCCAGCAGCCTCCGCAGACACAGGCCAGGGGACAATGAGCAGTTCTTC.

The chain combines TRBV4-3 with TRBJ2-1; 11 bases align to TRBD1. The V gene's germline CDR1 is LGHNA and CDR2 YSLEER. V gave up 5 bases and J gave up 4 bases; unmatched junction bases: 4. The CDR3 is 15 amino acids. CDR3 sequence reads: CASSGDRGAYNEQFF. As DNA, the CDR3 is TGCGCCAGCAGCGGGGACAGGGGGGCTTACAATGAGCAGTTCTTC.

The chain links TRBV2 to TRBJ2-3; 11 bases fit TRBD2. Germline CDR1 and CDR2: SNHLY and FYNNEI. The length of the CDR3 is 15 residues. V dropped 6 bases and J dropped 4; count of bases not matched to a gene: 6. The CDR3, as DNA: TGTGCCAGCAGCGGACTAGCGGGTAACGCAGATACGCAGTATTTT. It encodes CASSGLAGNADTQYF.

This chain joins TRBV5-1 and TRBJ1-2; 11 bases agree with TRBD1. The length of the CDR3 is 14 residues. V shed 0 bases and J 7 bases; nucleotides not matched to a gene: 2. Germline V gene data show CDR1 as SGHRS and CDR2 as YFSETQ. The CDR3 protein is CASSLGTGGFGYTF. Written as DNA, the CDR3 is TGCGCCAGCAGCTTGGGGACAGGGGGCTTTGGCTACACCTTC.

V gene TRBV7-9 combines with J gene TRBJ2-2; maybe TRBD1 (6 bases). Trimming shortened V by 4 bases and J by 4 bases, and 16 bases separated the two germline ends. The CDR3 runs to 16 residues. Germline CDR1 reads SEHNR; CDR2 reads FQNEAQ (reference sequence). In DNA, the CDR3 is TGTGCCAGCAGCTACGCCGGGACAACTACCACCGGGGAGCTGTTTTTT. Its protein product is CASSYAGTTTTGELFF.

This clone was counted a single time. This rearrangement joins TRBV10-2 to TRBJ2-7, with TRBD1 matching over 8 bases. Looked up from germline, CDR1 is WSHSY and CDR2 is SAAADI. This CDR3 spans 14 amino acids. V was pared by 10 bases and J by 0 bases, with 8 bases of the junction left unmatched. This CDR3 is CAIAPGQDSYEQYF. Written as DNA, the CDR3 is TGCGCCATTGCGCCGGGACAGGACTCCTACGAGCAGTACTTC.

This clone was seen only once. The J gene is TRBJ2-1, the V gene TRBV7-9; the match to TRBD1 covers 7 bases. The CDR3 loop spans 16 amino acids. Trimming removed 1 base from V and 3 bases from J; junction bases left unmatched: 6. Per germline, CDR1 SEHNR and CDR2 FQNEAQ (reference sequence). The CDR3 DNA reads as TGTGCCAGCAGCTTAGGGGGGACAGCCTACTACAATGAGCAGTTCTTC. Translated, it gives CASSLGGTAYYNEQFF.

This clone was observed a handful of times. This rearrangement joins TRBV5-1 to TRBJ2-7; TRBD1 is a possible D gene (6 bases). Trimming shortened V by 3 bases and J by 2 bases, and 21 bases separated the two germline ends. The CDR3 contains 17 residues. Germline V gene lookup returns CDR1 SGHRS and CDR2 YFSETQ. The CDR3, as DNA: TGCGCCAGCAGCTCCTATTTACGGACAGCACCTCCCTACGAGCAGTACTTC. Translating gives CASSSYLRTAPPYEQYF.

V usage is TRBV7-2 and J usage is TRBJ2-5; the D gene is possibly TRBD2 (5 bases). Germline values: CDR1 SGHTA, CDR2 FQGNSA. V was cut by 1 base and J by 4 bases, with 13 bases left in between. The CDR3 is 15 amino acids. The CDR3 DNA reads TGTGCCAGCAGCTTAGGACTACTCAATCGAGAGACCCAGTACTTC. It is translated as CASSLGLLNRETQYF.

The chain combines TRBV4-3 with TRBJ1-4, with 8 nucleotides matching TRBD1. Per the germline V gene, CDR1 is LGHNA and CDR2 is YSLEER. V shed 0 bases, J shed 5 bases, and the junction held 5 bases outside the gene matches. This CDR3 has 16 amino acids. The CDR3 is CASSQDWGQVNEKLFF. The CDR3 nucleotides are TGCGCCAGCAGCCAAGATTGGGGACAGGTAAATGAAAAACTGTTTTTT.

The V gene is TRBV5-1, the J gene TRBJ2-6; no definite D call. V lost 4 bases and J 4 bases, leaving 3 bases between the germline ends. Looked up from germline, CDR1 is SGHRS and CDR2 is YFSETQ. This CDR3 contains 12 residues. CDR3 in amino acids: CASSQGANVLTF. CDR3 DNA: TGCGCCAGCAGCCAAGGGGCCAACGTCCTGACTTTC.

V is TRBV28 and J is TRBJ2-1; D ambiguous. The CDR3 is 15 residues long. Trimming stripped 6 bases from V and 2 bases from J, with 14 bases between. The V gene's germline CDR1 is MDHEN and CDR2 SYDVKM. The CDR3 loop is CASSPGTSAYNEQFF. The CDR3 nucleotides are TGTGCCAGCAGCCCAGGTACGTCCGCCTACAATGAGCAGTTCTTC.

The rearrangement links TRBV4-3 to TRBJ2-3; 11 bases map to TRBD2. CDR3 length equals 22 residues. The trim removed 0 bases at V and 1 base at J, leaving 18 bases unmatched. The germline gives CDR1 LGHNA, CDR2 YSLEER. In DNA, the CDR3 is TGCGCCAGCAGCCAAGATCAGGGAATAGCGGGGGGGCTTGTCCCTGGCACAGATACGCAGTATTTT. Residues: CASSQDQGIAGGLVPGTDTQYF.

The V call is TRBV2, the J call TRBJ2-7, with D perhaps TRBD2 (6 bases). Trimming stripped 6 bases from V and 2 bases from J, with 14 bases between. Germline V gene lookup returns CDR1 SNHLY and CDR2 FYNNEI. This CDR3 is built from 14 residues. CDR3 sequence (DNA): TGTGCCAGCAGAGACGGCGGGACCCCCTACGAGCAGTACTTC. It specifies CASRDGGTPYEQYF.

The chain links TRBV27 to TRBJ1-2, with no clear D. The germline V and J ends were trimmed by 0 bases and 4 bases, with 9 bases remaining between them. The germline V gene encodes CDR1 MNHEY and CDR2 SMNVEV (reference sequence). The CDR3 length is 14 residues. This CDR3 is CASSLSMTTYGYTF. The CDR3 nucleotides read TGTGCCAGCAGTTTATCCATGACAACCTATGGCTACACCTTC.

In its sample, this clone was seen once. The chain uses TRBV19 and TRBJ1-1, with 9 bases that match TRBD1. The CDR3 is made up of 15 amino acids. V dropped 3 bases and J dropped 1; count of bases not matched to a gene: 3. CDR1 and CDR2 (germline): LNHDA, SQIVND (reference sequence). The DNA for the CDR3 is TGTGCCAGTAGTATGGGACAGGGCCGGAACACTGAAGCTTTCTTT. Translated: CASSMGQGRNTEAFF.

The chain has TRBV5-8 and TRBJ2-7; perhaps TRBD2 as D (5 bases). The CDR3 spans 12 residues. Germline V lookup: CDR1 SGHTS, CDR2 YDEGEE. The V and J ends lost 3 bases and 12 bases respectively, with 16 bases between them. DNA for the CDR3: TGTGCCAGCAGCTCCCGGGATCCTAAGGGGTACTTC. Translated, it gives CASSSRDPKGYF.

The chain couples TRBV30 to TRBJ1-4; D ambiguous. Germline CDR1 and CDR2: GTSNPN and SVGIG (reference sequence). Trimming left V 0 bases short and J 4 bases short, with 18 bases between. The CDR3 spans 17 residues. The DNA for the CDR3 is TGTGCCTGGAGTGTAGAGGCCCCTAACACTTTTAATGAAAAACTGTTTTTT. This translates into CAWSVEAPNTFNEKLFF.

V gene TRBV5-1 combines with J gene TRBJ2-6, with TRBD1 identical over 8 bases. CDR3 length: 18 residues. Per the germline V gene, CDR1 is SGHRS and CDR2 is YFSETQ. Trimming removed 8 bases from V and 2 bases from J; junction bases left unmatched: 15. CDR3 sequence: CASTLGRTGRAGANVLTF. For the CDR3, the DNA is TGCGCCAGTACCCTCGGCCGGACAGGGAGAGCTGGGGCCAACGTCCTGACTTTC. Based on the CDR3 plus reference TRBV5-1 and TRBJ2-6, the full variable domain is KAGVTQTPRYLIKTRGQQVTLSCSPISGHRSVSWYQQTPGQGLQFLFEYFSETQRNKGNFPGRFSGRQFSNSRSEMNVSTLELGDSALYLCASTLGRTGRAGANVLTFGAGSRLTVL.

J is TRBJ2-7 and V is TRBV5-4; weak D call: TRBD2 (6 bases). The length of the CDR3 is 14 residues. The germline CDR1 and CDR2 sequences are SGHNT and YYREEE (reference sequence). Trimming took 4 bases from V and 3 from J, leaving 14 bases between them. CDR3 residues: CASSPGGGNYEQYF. The DNA of the CDR3 is TGTGCCAGCAGCCCTGGGGGAGGAAACTACGAGCAGTACTTC.

The V call is TRBV28, the J call TRBJ2-1; 15 nucleotides align to TRBD2. Unmatched junction bases numbered 6, after V lost 5 bases and J lost 7 bases. Per the germline V gene, CDR1 is MDHEN and CDR2 is SYDVKM. This CDR3 region has 16 residues. The CDR3 DNA follows: TGTGCCAGCAGTCTTCCCGGACTAGCGGGAGGGAATGAGCAGTTCTTC. The encoded protein is CASSLPGLAGGNEQFF.

The chain combines TRBV13 with TRBJ1-2; D gene uncertain. The V and J ends lost 2 bases and 0 bases respectively, with 7 bases between them. This CDR3 has 14 residues. CDR1 PRHDT and CDR2 FYEKMQ come from the germline V gene (reference sequence). This chain's CDR3 is CASSLLRANYGYTF. DNA of the CDR3: TGTGCCAGCAGCTTACTGCGGGCTAACTATGGCTACACCTTC.

The CDR3 spells CASSQHPIGVSYNEQFF. Written as DNA, the CDR3 is TGTGCCAGCAGCCAACATCCTATCGGGGTTTCCTACAATGAGCAGTTCTTC. The chain employs TRBV14 and TRBJ2-1; possibly TRBD2 for D (5 bases). The germline V and J ends were trimmed by 2 bases and 1 base, with 15 bases remaining between them. The germline gives CDR1 SGHDN, CDR2 FVKESK. CDR3 length: 17 amino acids.